The rows below give T cell receptor beta chains drawn from one sample of a study of T cell responses to AZD1222 COVID-19 vaccine. Some clones are missing from TCRdb's copy, which holds only in-frame ones; the method was immunoSEQ multiplex PCR. The sample yields about 120,000 clones, approximately 90% seen once. Sequencing used peripheral blood, obtained on day 0 of AZD1222 vaccination. The receptor set was obtained from an adult in good health. Both conserved end residues are part of each CDR3. The D gene is left open where the match is weak. Clone size, where shown, is once, few, many, or a class for clones that have expanded.

NA	TRBV5-4	TRBJ2-5	NA	TGTGCCAGCAGCTTGAAGGGCCGAGGGGAGACCCAGTACTTC	CASSLKGRGETQYF
TRBD1	TRBV18	TRBJ2-3	NA	TGTGCCAGCTCACCACAAGGACAGGGGGGGACAGATACGCAGTATTTT	CASSPQGQGGTDTQYF
NA	TRBV4-3	TRBJ1-5	NA	TGCGCCAGCAGCCAAGTTAGGGGGATCAATCAGCCCCAGCATTTT	CASSQVRGINQPQHF
NA	TRBV7-8	TRBJ1-1	NA	TGTGCCAGCAGCTTAGGCAGGGTTTTGGACACTGAAGCTTTCTTT	CASSLGRVLDTEAFF
NA	TRBV5-6	TRBJ2-7	NA	TGTGCCAGCAGCTTCTTTGGGGACGAGCAGTACTTC	CASSFFGDEQYF
NA	TRBV5-4	TRBJ1-2	few	TGTGCCAGCAGCTTAGCGGGTGGGAGGATGTACTATGGCTACACCTTC	CASSLAGGRMYYGYTF
NA	TRBV27	TRBJ1-5	few	TGTGCCAGCAGTTCCTCCGGGACAAGCAATCAGCCCCAGCATTTT	CASSSSGTSNQPQHF
TRBD1	TRBV5-1	TRBJ1-2	NA	TGCGCCAGCAGCCAGGGACAGGGCCCCAACTATGGCTACACCTTC	CASSQGQGPNYGYTF
NA	TRBV2	TRBJ2-7	NA	TGTGCCACCAAGGCAGGGTCCACCTACGAGCAGTACTTC	CATKAGSTYEQYF
NA	TRBV7-6	TRBJ2-1	NA	TGTGCCAGCAGCTCAAACGGGAGAAGGGATTTTGAGCAGTTCTTC	CASSSNGRRDFEQFF
NA	TRBV19	TRBJ2-7	NA	TGTGCCAGTAGTATAGCGGGCATCTCCTACGAGCAGTACTTC	CASSIAGISYEQYF
TRBD2	TRBV28	TRBJ2-7	once	TGTGCCAGCAGTCCGGCCGGGCGGGGGACCCCCGAGCAGTACTTC	CASSPAGRGTPEQYF
TRBD2	TRBV7-2	TRBJ2-2	NA	TGTGCCAGCAGCCCGAGCCTAGCGGGAGTGAGCACCGGGGAGCTGTTTTTT	CASSPSLAGVSTGELFF
TRBD2	TRBV5-1	TRBJ2-3	NA	TGCGCCAGCAGCTTGGGTGCTAGCGGGGCCACAGATACGCAGTATTTT	CASSLGASGATDTQYF
TRBD2	TRBV6-2/TRBV6-3	TRBJ2-3	NA	TGTGCCAGCAGTAGCCTTGGGTGGCGGGAGTTTTTCACAGATACGCAGTATTTT	CASSSLGWREFFTDTQYF
NA	TRBV19	TRBJ2-1	NA	TGTGCCAGTAGTATCCAGGGGTTTTACAATGAGCAGTTCTTC	CASSIQGFYNEQFF
NA	TRBV10-3	TRBJ2-1	NA	TGTGCCATCCGGCGGGACAGCACTGAGCAGTTCTTC	CAIRRDSTEQFF
NA	TRBV7-2	TRBJ2-5	NA	TGTGCCAGCAGCTTCCCCCCTAATGGGAGACAAGAGACCCAGTACTTC	CASSFPPNGRQETQYF
TRBD1	TRBV9	TRBJ2-7	few	TGTGCCAGCAGCCTGAGGGCAGGGGGTCCCTACGAGCAGTACTTC	CASSLRAGGPYEQYF
NA	TRBV7-2	TRBJ1-3	once	TGTGCCAGCAGCTTCTCTGGAAACACCATATATTTT	CASSFSGNTIYF
NA	TRBV21-1	TRBJ1-6	NA	TGTGCCAGCAGCAAAGCAGGTCCCAGCTCACCCCTCCACTTT	CASSKAGPSSPLHF
NA	TRBV4-2	TRBJ2-3	NA	TGTGCCAGCAGCCAACACACGGGATCAGGGGTCACAGATACGCAGTATTTT	CASSQHTGSGVTDTQYF
NA	TRBV12-3/TRBV12-4	TRBJ2-2	NA	TGTGCCAGCACCCGGGCCGGGACCGGGGAGCTGTTTTTT	CASTRAGTGELFF
NA	TRBV4-3	TRBJ1-5	NA	TGCGCCAGCAGCCAAGATCGGGCGCTGCTGAATCAGCCCCAGCATTTT	CASSQDRALLNQPQHF
NA	TRBV19	TRBJ1-1	NA	TGTGCCAGTAGGAACAGGGAGGCTTACACTGAAGCTTTCTTT	CASRNREAYTEAFF
TRBD1	TRBV10-3	TRBJ2-7	NA	TGTGCCATCAGTGAATGGGACAGGGACTACGAGCAGTACTTC	CAISEWDRDYEQYF
NA	TRBV14	TRBJ1-1	once	TGTGCCAGCAGTCGCCACAGGGACGGCACTGAAGCTTTCTTT	CASSRHRDGTEAFF
NA	TRBV28	TRBJ1-5	NA	TGTGCCAGCAGAGTCCTACCCGGGGCCAATTTCAATCAGCCCCAGCATTTT	CASRVLPGANFNQPQHF
NA	TRBV30	TRBJ2-3	NA	TGTGCCTGGAGTGTACGAGGGGGATGGGGTACGCAGTATTTT	CAWSVRGGWGTQYF
TRBD2	TRBV5-1	TRBJ2-7	NA	TGCGCCAGCAGCTTACCTCTAGCGGGAGTGGCTAGCGCCGAGCAGTACTTC	CASSLPLAGVASAEQYF
NA	TRBV10-1	TRBJ2-1	few	TGCGCCAGCGGGCGGAAGGGGGGTGAGCAGTTCTTC	CASGRKGGEQFF
TRBD1	TRBV2	TRBJ1-3	NA	TGTGCCAGCAGTGTGATGGGGACAGCTCCTTCCTCTGGAAACACCATATATTTT	CASSVMGTAPSSGNTIYF
NA	TRBV2	TRBJ1-2	NA	TGTGCCAGCCGGGAAGGGAGGGGCAACTATGGCTACACCTTC	CASREGRGNYGYTF
TRBD1	TRBV28	TRBJ1-6	NA	TGTGCCAGCAGTCTCCCCGGGACAGGGAATTCACCCCTCCACTTT	CASSLPGTGNSPLHF
NA	TRBV7-9	TRBJ2-1	NA	TGTGCCAGCAGCTCGGGACGGAGTGGCGTCGATGAGCAGTTCTTC	CASSSGRSGVDEQFF
TRBD2	TRBV28	TRBJ2-1	once	TGTGCCAGCAGCCGCCGGCTAGCGGGGGGGGGCAATGAGCAGTTCTTC	CASSRRLAGGGNEQFF
TRBD1	TRBV7-9	TRBJ2-3	few	TGTGCCAGCGGCCCGGGACAGGGGGTTACAGATACGCAGTATTTT	CASGPGQGVTDTQYF
NA	TRBV6-5	TRBJ2-1	NA	TGTGCCAGCAGTTGGAGGGCCGCGAGCTCCTACAATGAGCAGTTCTTC	CASSWRAASSYNEQFF
TRBD1	TRBV7-9	TRBJ1-1	once	TGTGCCAGCACCATACAGGGGGACACTGAAGCTTTCTTT	CASTIQGDTEAFF
TRBD1	TRBV28	TRBJ1-1	NA	TGTGCCAGCAACACGGGACAGCCCAGGTGGGCTTTCTTT	CASNTGQPRWAFF
NA	TRBV10-3	TRBJ1-1	few	TGTGCCACCGTTGGGGGGATCACTGAAGCTTTCTTT	CATVGGITEAFF
TRBD1	TRBV13	TRBJ1-6	NA	TGTGCCAGCAGCTCGGGACAGGCAAATTCACCCCTCCACTTT	CASSSGQANSPLHF
TRBD1	TRBV5-1	TRBJ1-4	NA	TGCGCCAGCAGGCGGACAGGCCTTGATGAAAAACTGTTTTTT	CASRRTGLDEKLFF
NA	TRBV21-1	TRBJ2-7	NA	TGTGCCAGCAGCAAAGGGGATTATGAGCAGTACTTC	CASSKGDYEQYF
TRBD2	TRBV9	TRBJ2-5	NA	TGTGCCAGCAGCGTAGAGGGGATAGGGGAGGGGACCCAGTACTTC	CASSVEGIGEGTQYF
TRBD1	TRBV2	TRBJ2-7	once	TGTGCCAGCAGTGAAGGGACAGGGAAACACGAGCAGTACTTC	CASSEGTGKHEQYF
NA	TRBV5-4	TRBJ2-1	NA	TGTGCCAGCAGCTTGGCGGCGGGAAGCTCCTACAATGAGCAGTTCTTC	CASSLAAGSSYNEQFF
NA	TRBV11-2	TRBJ1-5	NA	TGTGCCAGCAGCTTAGAACGGGATCAGCCCCAGCATTTT	CASSLERDQPQHF
NA	TRBV19	TRBJ2-7	NA	TGTGCCAGTAGTCCTCGCGAGGGGCCCCCCATTCGGGAGCAGTACTTC	CASSPREGPPIREQYF
TRBD1	TRBV19	TRBJ2-7	once	TGTGCCAGTAGTGGTAGGGGGCCCTCCTACGAGCAGTACTTC	CASSGRGPSYEQYF
TRBD1	TRBV2	TRBJ1-2	few	TGTGCCAGCAGTGAACAGGGGGACAGCACTTTGGAGGGCTACACCTTC	CASSEQGDSTLEGYTF
NA	TRBV5-1	TRBJ2-2	NA	TGCGCCAGCAGCTTGGGCGACTTGAACACCGGGGAGCTGTTTTTT	CASSLGDLNTGELFF
NA	TRBV28	TRBJ2-7	few	TGTGCCAGTCGGGGCAGGGAGCTACGGGAGCAGTACTTC	CASRGRELREQYF
NA	TRBV21-1	TRBJ1-1	NA	TGTGCCAGCAGCAAAGGACATACATCTGCTGAAGCTTTCTTT	CASSKGHTSAEAFF
NA	TRBV29-1	TRBJ2-7	once	TGCAGCGTCCGTCGTCCGGGGGCGGACGAGCAGTACTTC	CSVRRPGADEQYF
TRBD1	TRBV11-2	TRBJ2-7	once	TGTGCCAGCAGCTTAGATTTACGACAGGGGGGCCACGAGCAGTACTTC	CASSLDLRQGGHEQYF
TRBD2	TRBV5-1	TRBJ2-1	NA	TGCGCCAGCAGCGGTGCGGGGGGGCCCAGCTATGAGCAGTTCTTC	CASSGAGGPSYEQFF
NA	TRBV11-3	TRBJ1-6	NA	TGTGCCAGCAGCTTAGATCGGTGGACAGCTCTACTCTATAATTCACCCCTCCACTTT	CASSLDRWTALLYNSPLHF
TRBD2	TRBV4-2	TRBJ2-1	NA	TGTGCCAGCAGCCAAGGGACTAGCGGGTACAATGAGCAGTTCTTC	CASSQGTSGYNEQFF